This TCR beta chain originates from a study of blood T cell repertoires in COVID-19. Overall study: The origin of the acute and convalescent COVID-19 samples was the United States, Italy and Spain. In each case, the material was cDNA or gDNA derived from T cells, B-cell-depleted T cells, or PBMCs.

Per the authors' pipeline: Researchers report that nucleated cell counts were estimated from reference gene primer amplification. The data were produced by immunoSEQ multiplex PCR, yet TCRdb's version contains in-frame clones alone and is incomplete. V and J calls plus clone size are reproduced from that table; the DNA served to infer D and trimming. The sample includes 140,000 to 150,000 clones, more than 75% of them seen just once. Losses at the gene ends were 11 bases for V and 12 bases for J; bases not matched to a gene: 11. From germline, CDR1 is ENHRY and CDR2 SYGVKD. The CDR3 spans 14 residues.

The sequencing input was peripheral blood. The sequence was collected from a human donor with acute or convalescent COVID-19. The donor label of this sample is uncertain. The chain couples TRBV10-3 to TRBJ2-1, with 15 bases matching TRBD2. The CDR3 nucleotides read TGTGCCTCAGGAGGACTAGCGGGGGGGCCGCGGCAGTTCTTC. This codes for CASGGLAGGPRQFF.